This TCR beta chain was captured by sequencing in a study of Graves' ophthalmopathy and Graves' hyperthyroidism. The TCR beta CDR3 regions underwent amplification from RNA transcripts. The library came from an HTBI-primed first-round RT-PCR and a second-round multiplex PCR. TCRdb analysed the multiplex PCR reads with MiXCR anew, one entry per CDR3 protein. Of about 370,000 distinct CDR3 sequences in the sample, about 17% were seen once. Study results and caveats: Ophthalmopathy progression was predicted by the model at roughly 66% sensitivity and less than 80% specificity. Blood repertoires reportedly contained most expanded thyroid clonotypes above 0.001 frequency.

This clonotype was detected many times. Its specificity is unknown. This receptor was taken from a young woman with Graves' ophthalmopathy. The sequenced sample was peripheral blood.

CDR3 in DNA: TGCAGTGCTCGGGGGATGGAGACCCAGTACTTC. Translation: CSARGMETQYF. The rearrangement links TRBV20-1 to TRBJ2-5, with TRBD2 as a possible D gene (6 bases). From germline, CDR1 is DFQATT and CDR2 SNEGSKA (reference sequence). Trimming stripped 5 bases from V and 5 bases from J, with 9 bases between. This CDR3 has 11 amino acids.